These 4 T cell receptor beta chains came from one sample sequenced in a study of OX40 agonist ivuxolimab in advanced cancers. Here immunoSEQ multiplex PCR was the method, and the copy in TCRdb shows in-frame clones only, minus some. The repertoire holds some 46,000 clones, with approximately 86% as singletons. The sample consisted of CD4+ or CD8+ T cells sorted from blood, taken in a trial of the OX40 agonist ivuxolimab. These receptor sequences come from an adult with an advanced solid tumor such as melanoma, head and neck, liver or kidney cancer.

Comment on this clone: Compared with germline, one end of the junction differs, possibly owing to a read error. The gene calls are TRBV7-3 and TRBJ2-7, with 14 positions matching TRBD2. This CDR3 is 18 amino acids long. CDR1 is SGHTA, CDR2 FQGTGA, per germline. This CDR3 reads CASSQFSGTSGSSHEQYF. The CDR3 DNA sequence: TGCGCCAGCAGCCAGTTTTCCGGGACTAGCGGGAGTTCTCACGAGCAGTACTTC. The full variable domain, with the rest looked up from reference TRBV7-3 and TRBJ2-7, is GAGVSQTPSNKVTEKGKYVELRCDPISGHTALYWYRQSLGQGPEFLIYFQGTGAADDSGLPNDRFFAVRPEGSVSTLKIQRTERGDSAVYLCASSQFSGTSGSSHEQYFGPGTRLTVT.

The chain recombines TRBV6-1 with TRBJ2-7, with 7 bases matching TRBD1. With 4 bases clipped from V and 2 bases from J, the junction kept 2 bases outside the gene matches. Germline CDR1 MNHNS, CDR2 SASEGT. The CDR3 runs to 13 residues. The CDR3 DNA sequence: TGTGCCAGCAGTGGGGACAGCACCTACGAGCAGTACTTC. Encoded protein: CASSGDSTYEQYF.

This clone came up a few times. The chain joins TRBV4-1 to TRBJ2-5; perhaps TRBD1 as D (5 bases). Germline loops: CDR1 MGHRA, CDR2 YSYEKL. Trimming shortened V by 5 bases and J by 3 bases, and 13 bases separated the two germline ends. The CDR3 spans 14 residues. CDR3 amino acids: CASSFSPTEETQYF. Here the CDR3 DNA reads TGCGCCAGCAGCTTCTCCCCGACAGAAGAGACCCAGTACTTC.

This chain links TRBV29-1 with TRBJ2-5; D remains unclear. The better agreement between TRBJ2-7 and the DNA end casts doubt on the J call. CDR3 length: 13 amino acids. Germline values: CDR1 SQVTM, CDR2 ANQGSEA. The CDR3 DNA reads TGCAGCGTTGAAGGGCGGAACTTCGACGAGCAGTACTTC. Residues: CSVEGRNFDEQYF.